This is a list of T cell receptor beta chains from one sample in a study of blood T cell repertoires in COVID-19. Assay: immunoSEQ multiplex PCR; the TCRdb copy retains only in-frame clones and omits some. Here the sample spans roughly 260,000 clones, roughly 87% being singletons. Sequenced sample: PBMCs or T cells enriched from blood (not recorded which). Receptors were obtained from a woman aged 30 to 39 with acute COVID-19. CDR3s include the opening cysteine and the closing phenylalanine or tryptophan. Size is omitted from some rows. Given values are once, few, many or a class for expanded clones.

clone size: NA; V gene: TRBV28; J gene: TRBJ2-1; CDR3 protein: CASSLSGLAPHNEQFF
clone size: NA; V gene: TRBV4-1; J gene: TRBJ1-3; CDR3 protein: CASSLDIVPLSSGNTIYF
clone size: NA; V gene: TRBV9; J gene: TRBJ2-7; CDR3 protein: CASSTGTSGSTYEQYF
clone size: NA; V gene: TRBV12-3/TRBV12-4; J gene: TRBJ2-7; CDR3 protein: CASGTSGAYEQYF
clone size: NA; V gene: TRBV18; J gene: TRBJ2-4; CDR3 protein: CASSPTGSAKNIQYF
clone size: few; V gene: TRBV28; J gene: TRBJ1-2; CDR3 protein: CASRSGTGPPNYGYTF
clone size: NA; V gene: TRBV5-1; J gene: TRBJ1-6; CDR3 protein: CASSLDGGSNSPLHF
clone size: NA; V gene: TRBV7-8; J gene: TRBJ2-1; CDR3 protein: CASSPPGLISYNEQFF
clone size: NA; V gene: TRBV2; J gene: TRBJ2-5; CDR3 protein: CASSEKGLGETQYF
clone size: NA; V gene: TRBV6-5; J gene: TRBJ2-3; CDR3 protein: CASSATSGVSDTQYF
clone size: NA; V gene: TRBV7-9; J gene: TRBJ2-5; CDR3 protein: CASSLGEQGWGETQYF
clone size: NA; V gene: TRBV6-1; J gene: TRBJ2-2; CDR3 protein: CASSEPGHSTGELFF
clone size: NA; V gene: TRBV6-5; J gene: TRBJ2-4; CDR3 protein: CASSHSKNIQYF
clone size: NA; V gene: TRBV7-9; J gene: TRBJ1-4; CDR3 protein: CASRGQGVSEKLFF
clone size: NA; V gene: TRBV3-1/TRBV3-2; J gene: TRBJ2-5; CDR3 protein: CASSQAGTVQETQYF
clone size: NA; V gene: TRBV19; J gene: TRBJ1-5; CDR3 protein: CASRERGTNQPQHF
clone size: NA; V gene: TRBV6-5; J gene: TRBJ1-2; CDR3 protein: CASSRQGYGYTF
clone size: NA; V gene: TRBV5-1; J gene: TRBJ1-2; CDR3 protein: CASSPGQGALYGYTF
clone size: NA; V gene: TRBV18; J gene: TRBJ1-1; CDR3 protein: CASSPLSGLEAFF
clone size: NA; V gene: TRBV12-3/TRBV12-4; J gene: TRBJ1-1; CDR3 protein: CASSLLRQEEAFF
clone size: NA; V gene: TRBV6-5; J gene: TRBJ1-2; CDR3 protein: CASGQSLGYTF
clone size: NA; V gene: TRBV11-1; J gene: TRBJ1-2; CDR3 protein: CASTNRDRQNYGYTF
clone size: NA; V gene: TRBV29-1; J gene: TRBJ1-1; CDR3 protein: CSVEGRGTEAFF
clone size: NA; V gene: TRBV5-1; J gene: TRBJ1-2; CDR3 protein: CASSSRDTGYTF
clone size: NA; V gene: TRBV19; J gene: TRBJ2-1; CDR3 protein: CASSIGTGGQFF
clone size: NA; V gene: TRBV12-3/TRBV12-4; J gene: TRBJ1-2; CDR3 protein: CASSLLSGDGYTF
clone size: NA; V gene: TRBV28; J gene: TRBJ1-2; CDR3 protein: CASSLGGTGGPKRGGYTF
clone size: NA; V gene: TRBV19; J gene: TRBJ1-2; CDR3 protein: CASSIYGQGLYGYTF
clone size: NA; V gene: TRBV5-1; J gene: TRBJ2-5; CDR3 protein: CASSYGTRPQETQYF
clone size: NA; V gene: TRBV5-6; J gene: TRBJ1-2; CDR3 protein: CASSPGGGSYGYTF
clone size: NA; V gene: TRBV7-2; J gene: TRBJ1-5; CDR3 protein: CASSPQPGNQPQHF
clone size: NA; V gene: TRBV25-1; J gene: TRBJ2-3; CDR3 protein: CASSEELDSPTDTQYF
clone size: NA; V gene: TRBV30; J gene: TRBJ2-1; CDR3 protein: CAWGASGGSYNEQFF
clone size: many; V gene: TRBV6-2/TRBV6-3; J gene: TRBJ2-7; CDR3 protein: CASSYYLDNTYEQYF
clone size: NA; V gene: TRBV5-6; J gene: TRBJ2-5; CDR3 protein: CASSFRTGEAHLETQYF
clone size: few; V gene: TRBV3-1/TRBV3-2; J gene: TRBJ1-1; CDR3 protein: CASSPRGTGKNTEAFF
clone size: once; V gene: TRBV7-2; J gene: TRBJ1-2; CDR3 protein: CASSLSGTLDSGYTF
clone size: NA; V gene: TRBV27; J gene: TRBJ1-3; CDR3 protein: CASRNVGGPSGNTIYF
clone size: NA; V gene: TRBV18; J gene: TRBJ2-3; CDR3 protein: CASSPLSLAGVSTDTQYF
clone size: NA; V gene: TRBV11-2; J gene: TRBJ2-1; CDR3 protein: CASSHYNEQFF
clone size: NA; V gene: TRBV7-2; J gene: TRBJ1-2; CDR3 protein: CASSRDRGSYGYTF
clone size: NA; V gene: TRBV5-5; J gene: TRBJ1-6; CDR3 protein: CASSLGSGFNSPLHF
clone size: NA; V gene: TRBV2; J gene: TRBJ2-6; CDR3 protein: CASSEAGSDWAEGANVLTF
clone size: NA; V gene: TRBV15; J gene: TRBJ1-1; CDR3 protein: CATSRGGGSTEAFF
clone size: NA; V gene: TRBV2; J gene: TRBJ2-1; CDR3 protein: CASTAGGPNEQFF
clone size: once; V gene: TRBV5-8; J gene: TRBJ2-4; CDR3 protein: CASSFDYDIQYF
clone size: NA; V gene: TRBV27; J gene: TRBJ2-4; CDR3 protein: CASSLAGGGNIQYF
clone size: NA; V gene: TRBV7-9; J gene: TRBJ1-3; CDR3 protein: CASSLDTSRGNTIYF
clone size: many; V gene: TRBV6-5; J gene: TRBJ1-1; CDR3 protein: CASRLHRNTEAFF
clone size: NA; V gene: TRBV11-2; J gene: TRBJ2-7; CDR3 protein: CASSLSSGDYEQYF
clone size: NA; V gene: TRBV29-1; J gene: TRBJ1-1; CDR3 protein: CSGMHRVMNTEAFF
clone size: few; V gene: TRBV30; J gene: TRBJ2-1; CDR3 protein: CAWSKGGDEQFF
clone size: NA; V gene: TRBV20-1; J gene: TRBJ2-3; CDR3 protein: CSAYAQNTQYF
clone size: NA; V gene: TRBV9; J gene: TRBJ1-4; CDR3 protein: CASALGATNEKLFF
clone size: NA; V gene: TRBV4-2; J gene: TRBJ2-1; CDR3 protein: CASRRGSEKFNEQFF
clone size: NA; V gene: TRBV27; J gene: TRBJ2-7; CDR3 protein: CASHAAGGGYEQYF
clone size: few; V gene: TRBV11-2; J gene: TRBJ2-3; CDR3 protein: CASSFRAGALTDTQYF
clone size: NA; V gene: TRBV25-1; J gene: TRBJ2-2; CDR3 protein: CASSEYSTAGTGELFF
clone size: NA; V gene: TRBV7-9; J gene: TRBJ2-5; CDR3 protein: CASSQVGTGFQETQYF